This T cell receptor beta chain was sequenced for a study of T cell responses to AZD1222 COVID-19 vaccine. Study-wide results and caveats: Reportedly, nearly half of unique spike TCRs recognized epitopes outside B.1.351/B.1.1.7 mutations. The donors showed a predominance of white British ancestry and of females, with possible underestimation of clonal diversity.

Clones were sequenced by immunoSEQ multiplex PCR, and TCRdb holds only the in-frame ones, with some missing. Of around 110,000 clones listed, roughly nine tenths are singletons. About this clone itself: The antigen is undetermined.

The receptor was isolated from an adult in good health. This specimen consisted of peripheral blood, obtained on day 0 of AZD1222 vaccination.

The CDR3 bases are TGTGCCAGCAGTGAAGAATTAGCGGTCTCCTACGAGCAGTACTTC. This sequence encodes CASSEELAVSYEQYF. The rearrangement joins TRBV2 to TRBJ2-7; possibly TRBD2 for D (6 bases). This CDR3 is built from 15 residues. CDR1 is SNHLY, CDR2 FYNNEI, per germline. Trimming removed 1 base at V and 0 bases at J, with 10 bases between.